This T cell receptor beta chain was identified during a study of OX40 agonist ivuxolimab in advanced cancers. With 6 bases removed from V and 3 bases from J, the gap between germline ends came to 10 bases. The length of the CDR3 is 13 residues. Germline V lookup: CDR1 SGHDT, CDR2 YYEEEE. The method was immunoSEQ multiplex PCR; TCRdb's version includes in-frame clones alone and lacks a portion of them. The top ten clones hold 15% to 20% of a sample with tens of thousands of clones, 80% to 90% of them seen once. This chain uses TRBV5-6 with TRBJ2-1; D is perhaps TRBD1 (5 bases). The TCR sequence derives from an adult with an advanced solid tumor such as melanoma, head and neck, liver or kidney cancer. Sequenced material: CD4+ or CD8+ T cells sorted from blood, taken in a trial of the OX40 agonist ivuxolimab. The CDR3 is CASNHRFYNEQFF. The CDR3 nucleotides read TGTGCCAGCAACCACAGGTTCTACAATGAGCAGTTCTTC.